The 23 T cell receptor beta chains below were found in one sample sequenced in a study of CD8 T cells in Susac syndrome. When the RNA was reverse transcribed, random hexamers were used with an input of roughly 0.5 to 1 ug. TCRdb fed the immunoSEQ multiplex PCR reads into MiXCR, producing one record per CDR3 protein. The data show tens of thousands of distinct CDR3 sequences, around 94% seen once. The sequencing input was CD4+ T cells from PBMCs. The source is a human donor with Susac syndrome.

The J gene is TRBJ2-5, the V gene TRBV20-1; tentative D call: TRBD1 (6 bases). Trimming took 5 bases from V and 5 from J, leaving 18 bases between them. The germline gives CDR1 DFQATT, CDR2 SNEGSKA (reference sequence). This CDR3 has 14 residues. In DNA form, the CDR3 reads TGCAGTGCTCTCGGGACAATAATCTGGGAGACCCAGTACTTC. Translating gives CSALGTIIWETQYF.

The chain couples TRBV20-1 to TRBJ1-2, with D perhaps matching TRBD1 (6 bases). Germline CDR1 DFQATT, CDR2 SNEGSKA (reference sequence). This CDR3 is 13 amino acids long. Trimming shortened V by 6 bases and J by 4 bases, and 15 bases separated the two germline ends. The CDR3 bases are TGCAGTGCCAAGTATAGGGGGTCCTATGGCTACACCTTC. Protein sequence: CSAKYRGSYGYTF.

The chain carries TRBV5-1 and TRBJ2-1, with D perhaps TRBD1 or TRBD2 (5 bases each). The CDR3 contains 15 residues. Trimming took off 5 bases at V and 0 bases at J, with 12 bases between the two ends. CDR1 is SGHRS and CDR2 is YFSETQ in the germline V gene. CDR3 sequence reads: CASSWDPSSYNEQFF. Written as DNA, the CDR3 is TGCGCCAGCAGTTGGGACCCGAGCTCCTACAATGAGCAGTTCTTC. Filled out from reference TRBV5-1 and TRBJ2-1, the complete variable domain reads KAGVTQTPRYLIKTRGQQVTLSCSPISGHRSVSWYQQTPGQGLQFLFEYFSETQRNKGNFPGRFSGRQFSNSRSEMNVSTLELGDSALYLCASSWDPSSYNEQFFGPGTRLTVL.

The CDR3 DNA reads as TGTGCCAGCAGCCCCCCCAGGGGATTGCCTCCCCAAGAGACCCAGTACTTC. Its protein product is CASSPPRGLPPQETQYF. The chain carries TRBV7-9 and TRBJ2-5, with a tentative D call TRBD1 (6 bases). The germline V gene encodes CDR1 SEHNR and CDR2 FQNEAQ (reference sequence). V was cut by 5 bases and J by 1 base, with 20 bases left in between. The CDR3 has 17 amino acids.

The chain carries TRBV11-3 and TRBJ2-2; D is undetermined. Looked up from germline, CDR1 is SGHNT and CDR2 is YENEEA. Between the trimmed V and J ends, which lost 6 bases and 3 bases, there was a span of 11 bases. The CDR3 loop spans 14 amino acids. CDR3 protein: CASRLYSDTGELFF. CDR3 nucleotide sequence: TGTGCCAGCAGGTTATATTCTGACACCGGGGAGCTGTTTTTT.

This sequence joins TRBV5-1 and TRBJ2-3; 9 bases match TRBD1. V trimming: 5 bases; J trimming: 3 bases; junction bases outside the gene matches: 7. CDR3 length equals 15 residues. Looked up from germline, CDR1 is SGHRS and CDR2 is YFSETQ. The CDR3 loop reads CASRDPGQGTDTQYF. Written as DNA, the CDR3 is TGCGCCAGCAGAGACCCGGGACAGGGAACAGATACGCAGTATTTT.

This clonotype has only one observation. The rearrangement links TRBV14 to TRBJ1-2; 7 bases are shared with TRBD1. Germline loops: CDR1 SGHDN, CDR2 FVKESK. The CDR3 consists of 17 residues. V lost 5 bases to trimming and J lost 3 bases; unmatched junction nucleotides: 15. The CDR3 loop is CASSSDRRGQGYYGYTF. The CDR3 nucleotides read TGTGCCAGCAGCTCGGACAGGAGGGGACAAGGATACTATGGCTACACCTTC.

Concerning this clonotype itself: One end of the junction does not line up with germline, which may come from a read error. CDR3 sequence reads: CASSLTSRAINF. In nucleotides, the CDR3 is TGTGCCAGCAGCCTGACTAGCCGGGCGATCAACTTC. The chain carries TRBV28 and TRBJ2-4, with TRBD2 identical over 7 bases. Germline V gene lookup returns CDR1 MDHEN and CDR2 SYDVKM. The CDR3 contains 12 residues.

The V call is TRBV7-2, the J call TRBJ1-2; TRBD1 agrees at 7 bases. This CDR3 has 15 amino acids. The J segment lost 1 base and the V segment lost 6 bases, leaving 8 bases of the junction unmatched. Germline V gives CDR1 SGHTA, CDR2 FQGNSA. CDR3 loop: CASRLHAGGNYGYTF. CDR3 DNA: TGTGCCAGCAGGCTTCACGCAGGGGGTAACTATGGCTACACCTTC.

The chain uses TRBV30 and TRBJ2-2; D gene ambiguous. CDR1 GTSNPN and CDR2 SVGIG come from the germline V gene (reference sequence). CDR3 length equals 17 residues. V was cut by 0 bases and J by 4 bases, with 18 bases left in between. CDR3 DNA: TGTGCCTGGAGTGTATTGGTGGTTTCGACGGGCACCGGGGAGCTGTTTTTT. This encodes CAWSVLVVSTGTGELFF. The full variable domain, its missing parts supplied by reference TRBV30 and TRBJ2-2, is SQTIHQWPATLVQPVGSPLSLECTVEGTSNPNLYWYRQAAGRGLQLLFYSVGIGQISSEVPQNLSASRPQDRQFILSSKKLLLSDSGFYLCAWSVLVVSTGTGELFFGEGSRLTVL.

The chain uses TRBV4-1 and TRBJ1-5; D perhaps matches TRBD1 (5 bases). Germline loops: CDR1 MGHRA, CDR2 YSYEKL. V gave up 2 bases and J gave up 7 bases, with 15 bases separating them. The CDR3 runs 15 residues. The CDR3 sequence: CASSQTFRESQPQHF. The CDR3 DNA follows: TGCGCCAGCAGCCAAACTTTCAGGGAAAGCCAGCCCCAGCATTTT.

The table lists this clonotype with a count of one. Written as DNA, the CDR3 is TGCAGTGCTAGTTTACAGGGACAAGAGACCCAGTACTTC. Amino acids: CSASLQGQETQYF. The chain is built from TRBV20-1 and TRBJ2-5; the D gene is possibly TRBD1 (6 bases). Germline-derived CDR1 and CDR2 are DFQATT and SNEGSKA (reference sequence). V lost 3 bases, J lost 2 bases, and 10 bases lay in between. The CDR3 consists of 13 residues.

The chain couples TRBV9 to TRBJ2-5, with D possibly TRBD2 on 6 matching bases. The ends were cut back, 0 bases at V and 5 bases at J, with 17 bases in the middle. CDR3 length: 16 residues. CDR1 and CDR2 (germline): SGDLS, YYNGEE. This CDR3 is CASSVGANEAGETQYF. The CDR3 nucleotides are TGTGCCAGCAGCGTAGGGGCGAATGAGGCGGGGGAGACCCAGTACTTC.

This rearrangement joins TRBV5-6 to TRBJ1-4; perhaps TRBD1 as D (6 bases). This CDR3 region has 17 residues. CDR1 is SGHDT, CDR2 YYEEEE, per germline. V gave up 0 bases and J gave up 5 bases, with 17 bases separating them. Here the CDR3 DNA reads TGTGCCAGCAGCTTGGTAGGGGACACAGCTTCCAATGAAAAACTGTTTTTT. Its translation is CASSLVGDTASNEKLFF.

The J gene is TRBJ2-7, the V gene TRBV19; possible D gene TRBD1, 6 bases. Deletions cut 8 bases from V and 3 bases from J, with 11 bases between. The CDR3 is 12 residues long. CDR1 and CDR2 (germline): LNHDA, SQIVND (reference sequence). CDR3 region: CASGLGHYEQYF. As DNA, the CDR3 is TGTGCCAGTGGGTTGGGACACTACGAGCAGTACTTC. Filled out from reference TRBV19 and TRBJ2-7, the complete variable domain reads DGGITQSPKYLFRKEGQNVTLSCEQNLNHDAMYWYRQDPGQGLRLIYYSQIVNDFQKGDIAEGYSVSREKKESFPLTVTSAQKNPTAFYLCASGLGHYEQYFGPGTRLTVT.

The chain joins TRBV20-1 to TRBJ1-5; the match to TRBD1 covers 9 bases. This CDR3 is 19 amino acids long. The junction had 15 bases not matched to a gene; V was cut back by 2 bases and J by 1 base. Per the germline V gene, CDR1 is DFQATT and CDR2 is SNEGSKA (reference sequence). As DNA, the CDR3 is TGCAGTGCTAGACTACCGGGACAGGGCACAGGATTAAGCAATCAGCCCCAGCATTTT. Protein: CSARLPGQGTGLSNQPQHF.

J is TRBJ2-5 and V is TRBV20-1, with D possibly TRBD2 on 5 matching bases. The CDR3 has 16 amino acids. Germline V gives CDR1 DFQATT, CDR2 SNEGSKA (reference sequence). V lost 5 bases and J lost 1, with 20 bases in between. CDR3 sequence reads: CSAFSAFIALQETQYF. The CDR3 DNA reads TGCAGTGCTTTCTCAGCCTTTATAGCGCTCCAAGAGACCCAGTACTTC.

The V call is TRBV2, the J call TRBJ1-4, with TRBD1 identical over 7 bases. The CDR3 is 16 residues long. V was pared by 6 bases and J by 0 bases, with 7 bases of the junction left unmatched. Per germline, CDR1 SNHLY and CDR2 FYNNEI. CDR3 nucleotide sequence: TGTGCCAGCAGAACACAGGGGCCGGCAACTAATGAAAAACTGTTTTTT. Translation: CASRTQGPATNEKLFF.

This chain connects TRBV3-1 to TRBJ1-2; 7 bases are shared with TRBD1. V trimming: 0 bases; J trimming: 7 bases; junction bases outside the gene matches: 5. The CDR3 sequence is 14 residues long. The germline gives CDR1 LGHDT, CDR2 YNNKEL (reference sequence). CDR3: CASSQDQGDGGYTF. The CDR3 DNA follows: TGTGCCAGCAGCCAAGATCAGGGGGACGGTGGCTACACCTTC.

The V and J genes are TRBV2 and TRBJ2-1; TRBD1 matches 9 bases. This CDR3 has 15 amino acids. From germline, CDR1 is SNHLY and CDR2 FYNNEI. The V gene end was trimmed by 7 bases and the J gene end by 4 bases; junction bases not matched to a gene: 8. The CDR3: CASIPDRGRYNEQFF. CDR3 nucleotides: TGTGCCAGCATCCCGGACAGGGGAAGATACAATGAGCAGTTCTTC.

The J gene is TRBJ2-4, the V gene TRBV11-1, with D unresolved. The CDR3 contains 13 residues. V lost 1 base to trimming and J lost 12 bases, with 13 bases between them. Per germline, CDR1 SGHAT and CDR2 FQDESV (reference sequence). The CDR3 is CASSLGPGTAQYF. The CDR3 region has the DNA TGTGCCAGCAGCTTAGGCCCCGGTACGGCTCAGTACTTC.

V and J are TRBV7-2 and TRBJ2-3; D uncertain. V dropped 6 bases and J dropped 6 bases, with 10 bases sitting between them. This CDR3 is built from 12 residues. Germline values: CDR1 SGHTA, CDR2 FQGNSA. CDR3 in amino acids: CASSSGEDTQYF. In DNA form, the CDR3 reads TGTGCCAGCAGTTCAGGAGAGGATACGCAGTATTTT.

The chain uses TRBV14 and TRBJ2-4; D ambiguous. The CDR3 has 13 residues. Trimming pared 0 bases from V and 4 bases from J, leaving 4 bases between. Germline loops: CDR1 SGHDN, CDR2 FVKESK. CDR3 coding DNA: TGTGCCAGCAGCCAAGATAAGAAAAACATTCAGTACTTC. Encoded protein: CASSQDKKNIQYF.